These T cell receptor beta chains were read from a single sample in a study of T-cell memory formation after mild COVID-19. Each CDR3 protein is one row after TCRdb ran MiXCR on the 5' RACE reads. The repertoire holds under 650,000 distinct CDR3 sequences, with around 17% as singletons. Material: PBMCs or a T cell subset sorted from them (not recorded which). All receptors come from an adult woman who had mild COVID-19 (a few samples of this study predate the infection). Cell type and time point are not known. Both conserved end residues are part of each CDR3. A D gene is named only where the DNA matches it firmly.

d_call	v_call	cdr3_aa
TRBD1	TRBV5-1	CASSPEDRVYYEQYF
-	TRBV3-1	CASNLGTDNEQFF
-	TRBV7-9	CASSGETGIRDEQYF
-	TRBV6-6	CASVMSSQGNQPQHF
TRBD1	TRBV5-1	CASSSDRGFGEAFF
TRBD1	TRBV7-9	CASSSSYTGVTDTQYF
-	TRBV12-3/TRBV12-4	CASSLFPNQPQHF
-	TRBV12-3/TRBV12-4	CASSRDIRANYGYTF
-	TRBV7-2	CASSLVGTFKETQYF
TRBD1	TRBV13	CATRPREGASYNEQFF
-	TRBV27	CASSLSWANTEAFF
-	TRBV7-9	CASSFRPGPNEQFF
TRBD2	TRBV27	CASSLRTSGVYNEQFF
TRBD1	TRBV12-3/TRBV12-4	CASSSTGGWVRNEQFF
-	TRBV15	CATSRPDSNEGEKLFF
TRBD1	TRBV11-3	CASSLEGQAYNEQFF
TRBD2	TRBV12-3/TRBV12-4	CASSGLAHRSGEQYF
TRBD1	TRBV24-1	CATSDMTGGSYNEQFF
-	TRBV19	CASTPGYSNQPQHF
-	TRBV9	CASSVGVKGVETQYF
-	TRBV6-4	CASSDPRVAGELYQETQYF
TRBD2	TRBV7-9	CASSRTSANNEQFF
-	TRBV6-1	CASSLPRGRSGANVLTF
TRBD1	TRBV29-1	CSAEMTGGKGEQYF
-	TRBV6-5	CASRYPSRDEQFF
-	TRBV28	CASSKSDGYEQYF
-	TRBV7-9	CASSPAAGQRTYEQYF
TRBD2	TRBV2	CASIRSLAGGGSYTQYF